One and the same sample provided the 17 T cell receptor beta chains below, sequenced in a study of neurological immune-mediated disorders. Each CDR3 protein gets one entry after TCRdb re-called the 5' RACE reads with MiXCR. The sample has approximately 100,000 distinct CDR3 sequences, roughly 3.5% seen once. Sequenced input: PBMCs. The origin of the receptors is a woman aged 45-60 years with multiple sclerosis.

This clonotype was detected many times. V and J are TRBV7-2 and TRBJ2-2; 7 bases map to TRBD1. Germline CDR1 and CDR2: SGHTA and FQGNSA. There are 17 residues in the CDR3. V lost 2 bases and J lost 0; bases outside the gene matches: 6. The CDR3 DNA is TGTGCCAGCAGCTTATCTCGGCAGGGGGCGAACACCGGGGAGCTGTTTTTT. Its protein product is CASSLSRQGANTGELFF.

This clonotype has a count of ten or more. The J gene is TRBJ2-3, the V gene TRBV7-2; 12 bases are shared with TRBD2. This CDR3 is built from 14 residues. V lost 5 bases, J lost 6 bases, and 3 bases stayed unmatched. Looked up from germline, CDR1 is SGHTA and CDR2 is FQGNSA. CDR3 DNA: TGTGCCAGCAGCCCTGGACTAGCGGGGGATACGCAGTATTTT. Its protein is CASSPGLAGDTQYF.

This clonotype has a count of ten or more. CDR3 DNA: TGTGCCAGCAGCCAACCGGTCCCTCCAAGGACGCAGTATTTT. Translation gives CASSQPVPPRTQYF. The rearrangement uses TRBV3-1 and TRBJ2-3; unclear D gene. V shed 2 bases and J shed 9 bases, with 15 bases lying between them. The germline CDR1 and CDR2 sequences are LGHDT and YNNKEL (reference sequence). The length of the CDR3 is 14 residues.

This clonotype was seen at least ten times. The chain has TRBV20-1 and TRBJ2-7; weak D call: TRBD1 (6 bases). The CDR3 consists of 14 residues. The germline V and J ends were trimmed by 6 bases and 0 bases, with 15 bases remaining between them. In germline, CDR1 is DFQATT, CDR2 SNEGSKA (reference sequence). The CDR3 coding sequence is TGCAGTGCCGACCGACAGGCCTTCTCCTACGAGCAGTACTTC. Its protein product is CSADRQAFSYEQYF.

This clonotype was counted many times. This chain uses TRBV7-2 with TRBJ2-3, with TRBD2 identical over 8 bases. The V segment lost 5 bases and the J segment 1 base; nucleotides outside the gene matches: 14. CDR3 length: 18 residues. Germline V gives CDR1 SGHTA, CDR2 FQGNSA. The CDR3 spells CASSPGVGRGVGTDTQYF. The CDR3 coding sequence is TGTGCCAGCAGCCCCGGGGTAGGGCGGGGGGTTGGCACAGATACGCAGTATTTT.

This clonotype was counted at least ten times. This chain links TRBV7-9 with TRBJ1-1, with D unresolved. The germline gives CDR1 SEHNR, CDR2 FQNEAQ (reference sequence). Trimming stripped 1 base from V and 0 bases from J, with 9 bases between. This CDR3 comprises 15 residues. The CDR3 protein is CASSLEGRMNTEAFF. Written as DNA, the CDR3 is TGTGCCAGCAGCTTAGAAGGACGAATGAACACTGAAGCTTTCTTT.

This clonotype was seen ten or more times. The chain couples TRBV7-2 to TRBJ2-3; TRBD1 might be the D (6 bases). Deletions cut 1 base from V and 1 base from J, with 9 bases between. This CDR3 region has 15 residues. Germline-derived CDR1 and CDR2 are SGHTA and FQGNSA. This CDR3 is CASSLEGEGTDTQYF. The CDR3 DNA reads TGTGCCAGCAGCTTAGAGGGGGAAGGCACAGATACGCAGTATTTT.

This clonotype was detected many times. The CDR3 DNA is TGTGCCAGCAGCCTGGCGCGCGGCAGGCAAGAGACCCAGTACTTC. Translation: CASSLARGRQETQYF. V and J are TRBV5-6 and TRBJ2-5; D unclear. V dropped 4 bases and J dropped 2 bases, with 15 bases sitting between them. The germline V gene encodes CDR1 SGHDT and CDR2 YYEEEE. CDR3 length equals 15 residues.

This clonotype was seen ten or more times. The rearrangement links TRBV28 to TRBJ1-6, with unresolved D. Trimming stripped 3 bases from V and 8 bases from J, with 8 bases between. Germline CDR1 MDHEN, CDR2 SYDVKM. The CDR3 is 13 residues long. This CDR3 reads CASSLNRDSPLHF. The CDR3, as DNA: TGTGCCAGCAGTTTGAATCGGGATTCACCCCTCCACTTT.

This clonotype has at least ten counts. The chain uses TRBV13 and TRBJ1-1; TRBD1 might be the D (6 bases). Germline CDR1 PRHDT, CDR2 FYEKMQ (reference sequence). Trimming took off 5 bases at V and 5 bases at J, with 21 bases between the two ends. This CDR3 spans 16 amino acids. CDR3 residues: CASSPSSGAPGTEAFF. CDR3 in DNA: TGTGCCAGCAGCCCCTCATCGGGGGCGCCGGGGACTGAAGCTTTCTTT.

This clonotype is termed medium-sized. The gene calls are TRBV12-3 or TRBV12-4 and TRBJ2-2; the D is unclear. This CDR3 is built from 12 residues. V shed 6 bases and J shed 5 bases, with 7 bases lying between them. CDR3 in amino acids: CASRPDTGELFF. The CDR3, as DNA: TGTGCCAGCAGGCCAGATACCGGGGAGCTGTTTTTT.

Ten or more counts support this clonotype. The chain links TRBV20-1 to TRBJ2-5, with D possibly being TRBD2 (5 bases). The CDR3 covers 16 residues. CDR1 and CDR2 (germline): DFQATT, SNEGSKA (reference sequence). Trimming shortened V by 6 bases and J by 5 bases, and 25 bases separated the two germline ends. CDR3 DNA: TGCAGTGCCGACAAGCCAAGGGAGAATTTGAGGGAGACCCAGTACTTC. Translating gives CSADKPRENLRETQYF.

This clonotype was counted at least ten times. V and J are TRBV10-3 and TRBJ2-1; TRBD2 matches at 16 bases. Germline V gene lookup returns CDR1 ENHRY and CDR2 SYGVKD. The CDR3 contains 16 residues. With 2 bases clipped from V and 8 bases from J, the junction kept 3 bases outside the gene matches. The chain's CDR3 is CAISETGTSGGDEQFF. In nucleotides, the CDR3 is TGTGCCATCAGTGAGACCGGGACTAGCGGGGGGGATGAGCAGTTCTTC.

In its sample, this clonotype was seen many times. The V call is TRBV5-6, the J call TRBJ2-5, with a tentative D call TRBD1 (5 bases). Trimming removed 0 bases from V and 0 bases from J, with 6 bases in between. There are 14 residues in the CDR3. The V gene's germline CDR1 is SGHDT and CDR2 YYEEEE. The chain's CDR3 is CASSLAGNQETQYF. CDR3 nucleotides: TGTGCCAGCAGCTTGGCAGGGAACCAAGAGACCCAGTACTTC. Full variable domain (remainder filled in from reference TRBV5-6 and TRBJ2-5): DAGVTQSPTHLIKTRGQQVTLRCSPKSGHDTVSWYQQALGQGPQFIFQYYEEEERQRGNFPDRFSGHQFPNYSSELNVNALLLGDSALYLCASSLAGNQETQYFGPGTRLLVL.

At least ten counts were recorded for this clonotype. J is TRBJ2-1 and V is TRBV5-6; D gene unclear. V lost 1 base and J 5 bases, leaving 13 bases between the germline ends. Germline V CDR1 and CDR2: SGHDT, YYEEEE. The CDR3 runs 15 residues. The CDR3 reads CASSLLQEFNNEQFF. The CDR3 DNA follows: TGTGCCAGCAGCTTGCTCCAGGAATTTAACAATGAGCAGTTCTTC.

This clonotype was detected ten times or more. CDR3 in amino acids: CASSSIQGNTIYF. The CDR3 DNA follows: TGTGCCAGCAGTTCCATACAGGGAAACACCATATATTTT. V is TRBV6-5 and J is TRBJ1-3; D not certain. Germline V gene lookup returns CDR1 MNHEY and CDR2 SVGAGI. Trimming stripped 4 bases from V and 4 bases from J, with 8 bases between. The CDR3 length is 13 residues.

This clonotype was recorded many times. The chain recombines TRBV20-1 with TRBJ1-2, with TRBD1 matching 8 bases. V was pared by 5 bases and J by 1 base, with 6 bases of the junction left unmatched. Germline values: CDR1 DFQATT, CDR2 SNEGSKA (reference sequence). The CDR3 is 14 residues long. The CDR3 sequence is CSAPQGVNNYGYTF. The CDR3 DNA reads TGCAGTGCTCCACAGGGGGTTAATAACTATGGCTACACCTTC.